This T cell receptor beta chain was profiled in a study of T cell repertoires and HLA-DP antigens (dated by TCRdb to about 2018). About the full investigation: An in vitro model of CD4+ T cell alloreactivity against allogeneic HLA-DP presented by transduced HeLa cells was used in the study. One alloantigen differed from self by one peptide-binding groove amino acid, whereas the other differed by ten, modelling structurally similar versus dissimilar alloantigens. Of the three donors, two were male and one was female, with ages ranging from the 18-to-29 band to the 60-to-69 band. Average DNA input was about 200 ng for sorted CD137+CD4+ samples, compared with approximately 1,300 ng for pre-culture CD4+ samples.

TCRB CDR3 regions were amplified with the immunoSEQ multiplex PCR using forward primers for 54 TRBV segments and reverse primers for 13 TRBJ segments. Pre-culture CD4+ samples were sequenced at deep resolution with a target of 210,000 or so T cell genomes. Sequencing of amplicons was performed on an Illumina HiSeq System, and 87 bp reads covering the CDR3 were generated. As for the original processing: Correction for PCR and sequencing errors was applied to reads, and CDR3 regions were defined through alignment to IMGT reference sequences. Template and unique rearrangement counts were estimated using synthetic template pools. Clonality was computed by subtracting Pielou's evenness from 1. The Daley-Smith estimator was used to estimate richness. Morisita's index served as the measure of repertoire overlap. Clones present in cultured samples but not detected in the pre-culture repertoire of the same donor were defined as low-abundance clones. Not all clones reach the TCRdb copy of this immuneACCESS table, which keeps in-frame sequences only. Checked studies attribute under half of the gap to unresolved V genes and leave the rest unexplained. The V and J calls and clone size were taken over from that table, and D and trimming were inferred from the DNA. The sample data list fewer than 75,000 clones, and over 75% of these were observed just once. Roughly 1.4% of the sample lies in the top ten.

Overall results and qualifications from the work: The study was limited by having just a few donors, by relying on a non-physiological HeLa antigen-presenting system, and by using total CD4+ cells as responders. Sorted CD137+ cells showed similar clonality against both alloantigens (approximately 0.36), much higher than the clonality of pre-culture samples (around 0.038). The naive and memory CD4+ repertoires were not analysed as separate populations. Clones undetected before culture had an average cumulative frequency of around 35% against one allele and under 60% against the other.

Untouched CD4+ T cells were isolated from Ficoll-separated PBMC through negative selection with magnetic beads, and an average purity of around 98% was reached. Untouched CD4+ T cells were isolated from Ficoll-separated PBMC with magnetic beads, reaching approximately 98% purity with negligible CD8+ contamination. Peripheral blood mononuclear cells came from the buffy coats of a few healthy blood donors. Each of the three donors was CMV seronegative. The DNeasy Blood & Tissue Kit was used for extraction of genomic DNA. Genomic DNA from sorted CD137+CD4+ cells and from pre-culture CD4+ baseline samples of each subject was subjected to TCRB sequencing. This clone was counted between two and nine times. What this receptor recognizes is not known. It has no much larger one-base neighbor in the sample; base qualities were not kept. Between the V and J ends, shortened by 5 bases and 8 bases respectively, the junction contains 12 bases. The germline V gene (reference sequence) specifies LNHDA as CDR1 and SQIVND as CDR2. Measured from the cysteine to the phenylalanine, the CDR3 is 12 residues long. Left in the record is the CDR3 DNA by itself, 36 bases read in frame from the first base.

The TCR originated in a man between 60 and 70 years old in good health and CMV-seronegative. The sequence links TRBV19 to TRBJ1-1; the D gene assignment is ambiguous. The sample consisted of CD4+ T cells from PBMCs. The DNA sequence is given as TGTGCCAGTAGTGGGAGGGCCCTAGAAGCTTTCTTT. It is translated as CASSGRALEAFF.